The present T cell receptor (beta chain) was sequenced within a study of patients and donors after allogeneic stem cell transplantation. TCRdb passed the RT-PCR reads through MiXCR, listing each CDR3 protein once. The profile covers about 230,000 distinct CDR3 sequences, with roughly 15% appearing a single time and 11% taken by the ten largest. V dropped 2 bases and J dropped 5 bases, with 19 bases sitting between them. CDR3 length equals 16 residues. Germline assignment: CDR1 SGHDT and CDR2 YYEEEE. Source material: blood, either unsorted or a sorted T cell fraction (not recorded which). The chain joins TRBV5-6 to TRBJ2-5, with D perhaps matching TRBD2 (7 bases). The TCR comes from a human donor who was either an allogeneic HSCT recipient or a stem cell or donor lymphocyte infusion donor (not recorded which). It is not recorded whose cells these are; they may come from a transplant donor. CDR3 in DNA: TGTGCCAGCAGCTTTCTTGGGGGGGGGCCTCGGGAGACCCAGTACTTC. Translation: CASSFLGGGPRETQYF.